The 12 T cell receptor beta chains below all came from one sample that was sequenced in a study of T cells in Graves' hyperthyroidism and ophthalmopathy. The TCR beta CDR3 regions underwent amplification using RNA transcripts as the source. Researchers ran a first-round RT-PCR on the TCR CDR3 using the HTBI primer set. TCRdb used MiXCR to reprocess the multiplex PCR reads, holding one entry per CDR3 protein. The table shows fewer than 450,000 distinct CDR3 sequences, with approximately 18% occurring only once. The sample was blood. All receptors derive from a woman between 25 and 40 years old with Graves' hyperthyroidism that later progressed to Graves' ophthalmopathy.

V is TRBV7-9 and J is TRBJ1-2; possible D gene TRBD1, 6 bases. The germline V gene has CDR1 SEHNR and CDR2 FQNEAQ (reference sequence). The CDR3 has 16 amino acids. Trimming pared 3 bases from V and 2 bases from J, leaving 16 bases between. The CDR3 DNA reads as TGTGCCAGCAGCTTGGGCAGGGGTCCCAAAAACTATGGCTACACCTTC. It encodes CASSLGRGPKNYGYTF.

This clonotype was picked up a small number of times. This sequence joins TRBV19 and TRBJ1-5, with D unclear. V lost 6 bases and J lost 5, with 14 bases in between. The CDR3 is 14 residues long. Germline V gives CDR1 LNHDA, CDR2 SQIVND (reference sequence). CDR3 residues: CASSVETADQPQHF. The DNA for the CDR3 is TGTGCCAGTAGCGTTGAGACGGCCGATCAGCCCCAGCATTTT.

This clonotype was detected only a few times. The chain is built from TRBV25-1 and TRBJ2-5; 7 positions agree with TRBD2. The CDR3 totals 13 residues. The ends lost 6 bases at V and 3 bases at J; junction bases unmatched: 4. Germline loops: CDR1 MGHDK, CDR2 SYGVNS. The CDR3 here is CASSGLGKETQYF. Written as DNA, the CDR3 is TGTGCCAGCAGCGGACTAGGAAAAGAGACCCAGTACTTC.

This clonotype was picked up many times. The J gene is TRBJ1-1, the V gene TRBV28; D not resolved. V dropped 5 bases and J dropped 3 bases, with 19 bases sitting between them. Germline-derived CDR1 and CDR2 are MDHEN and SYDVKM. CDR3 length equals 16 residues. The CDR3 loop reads CASSGDGEVGYTEAFF. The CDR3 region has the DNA TGTGCCAGCAGTGGAGACGGGGAGGTAGGCTACACTGAAGCTTTCTTT.

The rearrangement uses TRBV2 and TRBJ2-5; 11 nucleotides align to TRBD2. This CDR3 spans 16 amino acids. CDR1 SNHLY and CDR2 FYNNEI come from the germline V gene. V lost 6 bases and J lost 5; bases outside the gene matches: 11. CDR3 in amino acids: CASRREIAGGSETQYF. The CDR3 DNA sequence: TGTGCCAGCAGAAGAGAGATAGCGGGGGGGTCTGAGACCCAGTACTTC. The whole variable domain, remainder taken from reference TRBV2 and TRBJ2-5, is EPEVTQTPSHQVTQMGQEVILRCVPISNHLYFYWYRQILGQKVEFLVSFYNNEISEKSEIFDDQFSVERPDGSNFTLKIRSTKLEDSAMYFCASRREIAGGSETQYFGPGTRLLVL.

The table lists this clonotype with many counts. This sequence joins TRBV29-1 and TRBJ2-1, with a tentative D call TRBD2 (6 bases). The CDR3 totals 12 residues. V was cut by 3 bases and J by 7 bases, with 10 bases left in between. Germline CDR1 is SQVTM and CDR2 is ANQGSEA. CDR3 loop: CSVDWRENEQFF. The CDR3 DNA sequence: TGCAGCGTTGACTGGAGGGAGAATGAGCAGTTCTTC.

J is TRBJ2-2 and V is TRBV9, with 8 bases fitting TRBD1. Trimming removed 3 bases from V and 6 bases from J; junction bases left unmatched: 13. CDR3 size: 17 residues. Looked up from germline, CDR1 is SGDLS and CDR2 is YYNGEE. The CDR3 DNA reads TGTGCCAGCAGCGCCCCGGGACAGGCCGAATGGGCCGGGGAGCTGTTTTTT. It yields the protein CASSAPGQAEWAGELFF.

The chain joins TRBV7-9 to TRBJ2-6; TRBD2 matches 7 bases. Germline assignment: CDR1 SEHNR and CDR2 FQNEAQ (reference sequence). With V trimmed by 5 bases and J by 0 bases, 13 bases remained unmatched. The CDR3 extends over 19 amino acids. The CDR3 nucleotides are TGTGCCAGCAGCGGGGCGAGCGCGGGGGTGAGCTCTGGGGCCAACGTCCTGACTTTC. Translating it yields CASSGASAGVSSGANVLTF.

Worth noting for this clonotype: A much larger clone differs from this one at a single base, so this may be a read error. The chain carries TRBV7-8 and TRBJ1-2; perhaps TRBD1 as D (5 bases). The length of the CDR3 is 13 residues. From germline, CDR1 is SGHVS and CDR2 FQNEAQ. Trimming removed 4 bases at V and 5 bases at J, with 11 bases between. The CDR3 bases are TGTGCCAGCAGCTCAGGGCCCAGATATGGCTACACCTTC. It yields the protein CASSSGPRYGYTF. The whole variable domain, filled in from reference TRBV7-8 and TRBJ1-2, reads GAGVSQSPRYKVAKRGQDVALRCDPISGHVSLFWYQQALGQGPEFLTYFQNEAQLDKSGLPSDRFFAERPEGSVSTLKIQRTQQEDSAVYLCASSSGPRYGYTFGSGTRLTVV.

The DNA of the CDR3 is TGTGCCAGCAGCTTCACCCGGAGGTATTCACCCCTCCACTTT. It yields the protein CASSFTRRYSPLHF. V usage is TRBV11-2 and J usage is TRBJ1-6; no clear D gene. Between the trimmed V and J ends, which lost 3 bases and 8 bases, there was a span of 11 bases. The length of the CDR3 is 14 residues. CDR1 is SGHAT, CDR2 FQNNGV, per germline.

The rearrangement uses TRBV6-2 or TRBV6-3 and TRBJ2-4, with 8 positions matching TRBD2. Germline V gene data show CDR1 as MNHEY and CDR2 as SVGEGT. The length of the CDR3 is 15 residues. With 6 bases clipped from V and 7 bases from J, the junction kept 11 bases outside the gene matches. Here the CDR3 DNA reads TGTGCCAGCAGATTATCCGGGGGGGCCGGGAACATTCAGTACTTC. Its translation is CASRLSGGAGNIQYF.

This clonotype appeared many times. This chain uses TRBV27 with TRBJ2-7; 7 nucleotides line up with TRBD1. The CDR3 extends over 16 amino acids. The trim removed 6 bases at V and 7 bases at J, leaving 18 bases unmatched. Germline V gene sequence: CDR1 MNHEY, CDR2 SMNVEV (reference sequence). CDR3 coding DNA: TGTGCCAGCAGGCTCTCCCCGGGACAGCCGCCGGGTGAGCAGTACTTC. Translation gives CASRLSPGQPPGEQYF.